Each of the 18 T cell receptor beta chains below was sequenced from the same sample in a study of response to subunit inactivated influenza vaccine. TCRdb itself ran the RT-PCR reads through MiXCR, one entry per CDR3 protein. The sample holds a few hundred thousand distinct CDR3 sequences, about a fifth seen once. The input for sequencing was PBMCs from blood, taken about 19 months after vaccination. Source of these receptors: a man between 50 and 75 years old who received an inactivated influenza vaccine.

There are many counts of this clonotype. CDR3 sequence: CASVKRGNTIYF. In DNA, the CDR3 is TGTGCCAGCGTAAAACGTGGAAACACCATATATTTT. V gene TRBV12-3 or TRBV12-4 combines with J gene TRBJ1-3; D call uncertain. Trimming removed 8 bases at V and 3 bases at J, with 8 bases between. The CDR3 sequence is 12 residues long.

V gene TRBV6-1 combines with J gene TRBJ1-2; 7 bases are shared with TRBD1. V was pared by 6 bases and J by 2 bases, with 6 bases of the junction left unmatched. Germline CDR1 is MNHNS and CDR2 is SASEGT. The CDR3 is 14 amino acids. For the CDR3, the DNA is TGTGCCAGCAGGAGCGGACAGGCCAACTATGGCTACACCTTC. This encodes CASRSGQANYGYTF.

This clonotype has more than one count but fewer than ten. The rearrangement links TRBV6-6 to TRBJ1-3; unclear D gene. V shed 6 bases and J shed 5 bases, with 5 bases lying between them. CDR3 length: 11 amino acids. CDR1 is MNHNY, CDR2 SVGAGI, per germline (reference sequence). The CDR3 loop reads CASSVRNTIYF. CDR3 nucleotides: TGTGCCAGCAGCGTGAGAAACACCATATATTTT.

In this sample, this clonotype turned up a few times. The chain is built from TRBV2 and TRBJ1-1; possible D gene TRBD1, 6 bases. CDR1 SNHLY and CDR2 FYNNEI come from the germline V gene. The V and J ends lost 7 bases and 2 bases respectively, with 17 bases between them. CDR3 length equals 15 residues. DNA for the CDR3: TGTGCCAGCAAACCACCCACAGGGTTCAACACTGAAGCTTTCTTT. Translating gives CASKPPTGFNTEAFF.

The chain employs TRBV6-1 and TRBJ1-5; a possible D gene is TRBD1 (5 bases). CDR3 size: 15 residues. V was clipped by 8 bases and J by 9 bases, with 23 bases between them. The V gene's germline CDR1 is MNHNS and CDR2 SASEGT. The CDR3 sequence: CASSKGSAQKGPQHF. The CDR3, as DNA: TGTGCCAGCTCCAAGGGGTCTGCCCAGAAGGGGCCCCAGCATTTT.

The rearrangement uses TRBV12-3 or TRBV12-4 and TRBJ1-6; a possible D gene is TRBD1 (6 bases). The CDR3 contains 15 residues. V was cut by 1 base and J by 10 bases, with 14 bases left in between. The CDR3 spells CASSLGGQVRSPLHF. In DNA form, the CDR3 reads TGTGCCAGCAGTTTAGGGGGGCAGGTTCGCTCACCCCTCCACTTT.

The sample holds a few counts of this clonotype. CDR3 amino acids: CASRKMSNWGGDTQYF. The CDR3 bases are TGTGCCAGCAGGAAAATGAGCAACTGGGGTGGAGATACGCAGTATTTT. The chain carries TRBV28 and TRBJ2-3; D gene unclear. CDR3 length: 16 amino acids. The germline gives CDR1 MDHEN, CDR2 SYDVKM. Trimming shortened V by 6 bases and J by 5 bases, and 21 bases separated the two germline ends.

CDR3 region: CASSVTTGARGSEQFF. As DNA, the CDR3 is TGTGCCAGCAGCGTGACCACGGGGGCCAGGGGGAGTGAGCAGTTCTTC. The chain combines TRBV9 with TRBJ2-1; a weak D match, TRBD1 (7 bases). The CDR3 runs to 16 residues. V dropped 2 bases and J dropped 9 bases, with 21 bases sitting between them. Germline V CDR1 and CDR2: SGDLS, YYNGEE.

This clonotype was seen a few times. DNA of the CDR3: TGTGCCAGCAGCCCGGGGACAGGGTTAGGTGGAAACACCATATATTTT. Translation gives CASSPGTGLGGNTIYF. The chain links TRBV7-2 to TRBJ1-3, with 9 bases fitting TRBD1. Trimming took 5 bases from V and 3 from J; bases not matched to a gene: 8. Per germline, CDR1 SGHTA and CDR2 FQGNSA. The CDR3 is 16 amino acids.

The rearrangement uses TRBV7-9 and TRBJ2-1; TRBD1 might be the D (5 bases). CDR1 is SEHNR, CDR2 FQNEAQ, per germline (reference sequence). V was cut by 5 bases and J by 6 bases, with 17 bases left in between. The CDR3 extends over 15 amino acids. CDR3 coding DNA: TGTGCCAGCAGCACCCGTCGGCAGGGTGTCAATGAGCAGTTCTTC. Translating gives CASSTRRQGVNEQFF.

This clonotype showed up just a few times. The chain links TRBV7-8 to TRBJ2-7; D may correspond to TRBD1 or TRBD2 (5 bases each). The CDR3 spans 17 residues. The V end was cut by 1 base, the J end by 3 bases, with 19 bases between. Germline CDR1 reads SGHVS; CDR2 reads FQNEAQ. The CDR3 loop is CASSLGTLWDGGYEQYF. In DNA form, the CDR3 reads TGTGCCAGCAGCTTAGGAACCCTTTGGGACGGCGGCTACGAGCAGTACTTC.

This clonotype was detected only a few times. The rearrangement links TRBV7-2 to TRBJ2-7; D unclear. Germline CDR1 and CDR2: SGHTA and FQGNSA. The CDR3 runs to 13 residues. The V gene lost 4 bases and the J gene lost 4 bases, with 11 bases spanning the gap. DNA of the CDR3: TGTGCCAGCAGCTACATAGACGGATACGAGCAGTACTTC. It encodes CASSYIDGYEQYF.

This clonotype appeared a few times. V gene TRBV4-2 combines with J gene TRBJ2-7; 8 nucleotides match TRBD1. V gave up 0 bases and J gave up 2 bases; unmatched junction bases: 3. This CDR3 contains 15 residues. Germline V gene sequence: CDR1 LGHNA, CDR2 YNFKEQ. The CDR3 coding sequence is TGTGCCAGCAGCCAAGATAGACAGGGGCCCTACGAGCAGTACTTC. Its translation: CASSQDRQGPYEQYF.

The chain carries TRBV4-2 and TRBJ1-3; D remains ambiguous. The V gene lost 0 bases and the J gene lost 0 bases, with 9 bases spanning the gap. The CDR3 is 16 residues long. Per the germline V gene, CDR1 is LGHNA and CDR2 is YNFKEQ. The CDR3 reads CASSQEGRSSGNTIYF. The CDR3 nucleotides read TGTGCCAGCAGCCAAGAGGGGAGGAGCTCTGGAAACACCATATATTTT.

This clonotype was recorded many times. The DNA for the CDR3 is TGCAGCGTTGAAGATAAGGGGCTGCCCTATGGCTACACCTTC. Its protein is CSVEDKGLPYGYTF. The chain joins TRBV29-1 to TRBJ1-2; D is perhaps TRBD1 (5 bases). The germline CDR1 and CDR2 sequences are SQVTM and ANQGSEA. CDR3 length: 14 residues. Between the trimmed V and J ends, which lost 0 bases and 4 bases, there was a span of 12 bases.

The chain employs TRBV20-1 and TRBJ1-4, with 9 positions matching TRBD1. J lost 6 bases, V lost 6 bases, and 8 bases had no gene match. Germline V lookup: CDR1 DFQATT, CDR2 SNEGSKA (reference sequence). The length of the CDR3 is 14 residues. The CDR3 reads CSAGGGTGHEKLFF. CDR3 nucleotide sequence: TGCAGTGCCGGAGGGGGGACAGGGCATGAAAAACTGTTTTTT.

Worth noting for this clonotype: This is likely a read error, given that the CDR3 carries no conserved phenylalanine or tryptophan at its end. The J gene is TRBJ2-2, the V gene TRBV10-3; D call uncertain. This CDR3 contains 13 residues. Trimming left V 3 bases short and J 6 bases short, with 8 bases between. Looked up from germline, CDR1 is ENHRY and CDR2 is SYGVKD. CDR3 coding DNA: TGTGCCATCAGTGACAGTACCCCCGGGGAGCTGTTTTAT. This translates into CAISDSTPGELFY.

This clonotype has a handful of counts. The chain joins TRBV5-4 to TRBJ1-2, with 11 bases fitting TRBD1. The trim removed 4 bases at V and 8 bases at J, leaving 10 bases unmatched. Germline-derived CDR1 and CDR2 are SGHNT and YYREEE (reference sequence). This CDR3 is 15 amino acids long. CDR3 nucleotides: TGTGCCAGCAGCCCGCGAGGACAGGGGGCTAGAGGCTACACCTTC. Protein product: CASSPRGQGARGYTF.